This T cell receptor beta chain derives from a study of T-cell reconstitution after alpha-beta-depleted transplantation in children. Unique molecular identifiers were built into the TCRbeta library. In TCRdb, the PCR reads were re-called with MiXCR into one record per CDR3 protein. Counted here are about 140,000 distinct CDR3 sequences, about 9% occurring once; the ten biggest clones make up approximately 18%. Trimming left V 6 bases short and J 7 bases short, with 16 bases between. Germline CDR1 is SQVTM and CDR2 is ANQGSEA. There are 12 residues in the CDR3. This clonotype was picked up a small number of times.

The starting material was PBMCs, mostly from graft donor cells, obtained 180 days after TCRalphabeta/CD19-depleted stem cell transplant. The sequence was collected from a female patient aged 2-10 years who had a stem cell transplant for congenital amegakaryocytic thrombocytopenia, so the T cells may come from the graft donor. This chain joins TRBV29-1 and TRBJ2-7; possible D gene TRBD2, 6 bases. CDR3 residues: CSVGTGSGEQYF. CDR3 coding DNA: TGCAGCGTCGGGACTGGGAGTGGGGAGCAGTACTTC.